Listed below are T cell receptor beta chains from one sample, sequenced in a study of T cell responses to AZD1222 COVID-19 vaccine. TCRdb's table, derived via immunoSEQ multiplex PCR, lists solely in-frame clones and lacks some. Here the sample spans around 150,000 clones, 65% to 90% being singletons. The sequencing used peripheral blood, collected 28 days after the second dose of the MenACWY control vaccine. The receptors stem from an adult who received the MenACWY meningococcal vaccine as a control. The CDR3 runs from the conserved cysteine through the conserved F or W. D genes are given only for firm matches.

TGCGCCAGCAGCTTGGTGACTAGCGGGAGATCGAATACGCAGTATTTT CASSLVTSGRSNTQYF TRBD2 16 TRBJ2-3 TRBV5-1
TGTGCCAGCAGTGCCACACAGGCCCGTAATGAAAAACTGTTTTTT CASSATQARNEKLFF NA 15 TRBJ1-4 TRBV28
TGTGCCAGCGCCGGAGACAGGGGGCAACTGACTGAAGCTTTCTTT CASAGDRGQLTEAFF TRBD1 15 TRBJ1-1 TRBV6-5
TGTGCCAGTAGTATCAGTTCCGCTTTGGAGACCCAGTACTTC CASSISSALETQYF NA 14 TRBJ2-5 TRBV19
TGTGCCAGCAGTGCCCCGAGGGGGCTCGCAACTGAAGCTTTCTTT CASSAPRGLATEAFF TRBD1 15 TRBJ1-1 TRBV25-1
TGTGCCAGCAGTGATTCAGGAGCCTACAATGAGCAGTTCTTC CASSDSGAYNEQFF NA 14 TRBJ2-1 TRBV6-1
TGTGCAAGTGAAATCACCGGGACTAGCGGAGGCCCCGGGGTGAACTTC CASEITGTSGGPGVNF NA 16 TRBJ2-5 TRBV12-2
TGTGCCAGTAGTATAGAGGGCAGGGGTGAAAAACTGTTTTTT CASSIEGRGEKLFF NA 14 TRBJ1-4 TRBV19
TGTGCCAGCAGCTTATCTGTGGGCCCGAATCAGCCCCAGCATTTT CASSLSVGPNQPQHF NA 15 TRBJ1-5 TRBV11-3
TGTGCCAGTAGTATATTAGCGGGATCTAACACCGGGGAGCTGTTTTTT CASSILAGSNTGELFF TRBD2 16 TRBJ2-2 TRBV19
TGTGCCAGCTCACCACCGGGACAAAAAACAGATACGCAGTATTTT CASSPPGQKTDTQYF NA 15 TRBJ2-3 TRBV18
TGTGCCAGCAGTGAGGGATACACCGGGGAGCTGTTTTTT CASSEGYTGELFF NA 13 TRBJ2-2 TRBV2
TGCGCCAGCAGCTTCGACGGGCGAGAAAAACTGTTTTTT CASSFDGREKLFF NA 13 TRBJ1-4 TRBV4-1
TGTGCCAGCAGCCCGGGACGGGCGAACACTGAAGCTTTCTTT CASSPGRANTEAFF NA 14 TRBJ1-1 TRBV11-3